Each of the 21 T cell receptor beta chains below was sequenced from the same sample in a study of blood T cell repertoires in COVID-19 (dated by TCRdb to the early 2020s). Preparation of the library involved the immunoSEQ multiplex PCR assay. The clones in this table, taken by TCRdb from immuneACCESS, are in-frame only. Not every clone is retained; where verified, under half of the shortfall comes from an unresolved V gene, and the cause of the rest is unknown. This sample holds 15,000 to 20,000 clones; roughly nine tenths were observed only once. About 50% of the sample belongs to the ten largest clones. The source material was peripheral blood. These receptors were collected from a human donor in a cohort sampled during active COVID-19.

The rearrangement joins TRBV4-2 to TRBJ2-3, with 7 bases matching TRBD2. The length of the CDR3 is 17 residues. The trim removed 0 bases at V and 5 bases at J, leaving 11 bases unmatched. Germline assignment: CDR1 LGHNA and CDR2 YNFKEQ. CDR3 amino acids: CASSQEGQMGGGDTQYF. The CDR3 bases are TGTGCCAGCAGCCAAGAAGGCCAGATGGGGGGGGGAGATACGCAGTATTTT.

This chain joins TRBV2 and TRBJ1-1; no firm D call. The V gene lost 6 bases and the J gene lost 4 bases, with 15 bases spanning the gap. CDR1 is SNHLY and CDR2 is FYNNEI in the germline V gene. The CDR3 consists of 14 residues. CDR3 sequence: CASSPLRDSTEAFF. As DNA, the CDR3 is TGTGCCAGCAGCCCCCTCCGGGATAGCACTGAAGCTTTCTTT.

The chain combines TRBV18 with TRBJ2-7; 7 nucleotides agree with TRBD1. CDR3 length equals 16 residues. V shed 2 bases, J shed 2 bases, and the junction held 9 bases outside the gene matches. Germline values: CDR1 KGHSH, CDR2 LQKENI. In DNA, the CDR3 is TGTGCCAGCTCACCATCCCGGGACAGCTTTACCTACGAGCAGTACTTC. This sequence encodes CASSPSRDSFTYEQYF. Supplemented by reference TRBV18 and TRBJ2-7, the full variable domain reads NAGVMQNPRHLVRRRGQEARLRCSPMKGHSHVYWYRQLPEEGLKFMVYLQKENIIDESGMPKERFSAEFPKEGPSILRIQQVVRGDSAAYFCASSPSRDSFTYEQYFGPGTRLTVT.

This clone was observed a single time. The rearrangement joins TRBV6-6 to TRBJ2-2; 7 nucleotides align to TRBD2. The germline gives CDR1 MNHNY, CDR2 SVGAGI (reference sequence). V gave up 11 bases and J gave up 6 bases; unmatched junction bases: 9. This CDR3 has 13 residues. The CDR3 protein is CAGTRGEAGELFF. The CDR3, as DNA: TGTGCCGGAACTCGGGGGGAGGCCGGGGAGCTGTTTTTT.

The chain employs TRBV4-1 and TRBJ2-6; D possibly corresponds to TRBD2 (5 bases). The CDR3 has 19 amino acids. V was clipped by 3 bases and J by 0 bases, with 18 bases between them. Germline V lookup: CDR1 MGHRA, CDR2 YSYEKL. DNA of the CDR3: TGCGCCAGCAGCCACCCCGGACTGGTGAACCGCTCTGGGGCCAACGTCCTGACTTTC. Amino acid sequence: CASSHPGLVNRSGANVLTF.

The rearrangement joins TRBV18 to TRBJ2-1, with 7 bases lining up with TRBD1. The V gene's germline CDR1 is KGHSH and CDR2 LQKENI. The CDR3 extends over 14 amino acids. V shed 5 bases, J shed 6 bases, and the junction held 7 bases outside the gene matches. The CDR3 coding sequence is TGTGCCAGCTCAGTTCGACAGGGTTCCAATGAGCAGTTCTTC. It specifies CASSVRQGSNEQFF.

This clone was observed a few times. V gene TRBV10-2 combines with J gene TRBJ1-6; 8 bases map to TRBD1. Losses at the gene ends were 8 bases for V and 9 bases for J; bases not matched to a gene: 9. CDR1 is WSHSY, CDR2 SAAADI, per germline. The CDR3 has 14 residues. CDR3 sequence: CASGQNRGGSPLHF. DNA for the CDR3: TGCGCCAGCGGCCAAAACAGGGGGGGTTCACCCCTCCACTTT.

This sequence joins TRBV21-1 and TRBJ2-3; the D call of TRBD2 is as the table states it, not checked on the DNA. TRBV21-1 is noted as a pseudogene. CDR3 size: 18 residues. The CDR3 region has the DNA TGTGCCAGCAGCAAATTCTGGAATAGCGGGGGGTCCACAGATACGCAGTATTTT. Translating it yields CASSKFWNSGGSTDTQYF.

This chain connects TRBV7-2 to TRBJ1-6; D remains unclear. With 5 bases removed from V and 9 bases from J, the gap between germline ends came to 11 bases. Germline V CDR1 and CDR2: SGHTA, FQGNSA. CDR3 size: 13 residues. CDR3 nucleotides: TGTGCCAGCAGCCCACTTCGAAGTTCACCCCTCCACTTT. Translating gives CASSPLRSSPLHF.

The CDR3 coding sequence is TGTGCCAGCAGTGACGACAGGGGAGGCCATGAAAAACTGTTTTTT. It specifies CASSDDRGGHEKLFF. The V and J genes are TRBV6-1 and TRBJ1-4; 8 bases are shared with TRBD1. CDR3 length: 15 residues. In germline, CDR1 is MNHNS, CDR2 SASEGT. J lost 6 bases, V lost 3 bases, and 6 bases had no gene match.

The chain is built from TRBV3-1 (or the pseudogene TRBV3-2) and TRBJ2-6, with 7 nucleotides matching TRBD1. With 4 bases clipped from V and 1 base from J, the junction kept 10 bases outside the gene matches. In germline, CDR1 is LGHDT, CDR2 YNNKEL (reference sequence). The CDR3 spans 18 residues. The CDR3 reads CASSRHRDSRSGANVLTF. The CDR3 DNA follows: TGTGCCAGCAGCCGACACCGGGACAGCCGGTCTGGGGCCAACGTCCTGACTTTC.

This clone is a singleton in its sample. The rearrangement links TRBV4-2 to TRBJ2-2, with D maybe TRBD2 (6 bases). Germline V CDR1 and CDR2: LGHNA, YNFKEQ. This CDR3 is 18 amino acids long. Trimming cost V 1 base and J 1 base, with 16 bases left between them. The CDR3 here is CASSQGEEGSLNTGELFF. Written as DNA, the CDR3 is TGTGCCAGCAGCCAAGGGGAGGAGGGGTCATTGAACACCGGGGAGCTGTTTTTT.

The rearrangement links TRBV10-1 to TRBJ2-7; 9 positions agree with TRBD2. Germline loops: CDR1 WNHNN, CDR2 SYGVQD (reference sequence). This CDR3 is built from 12 residues. The V segment lost 8 bases and the J segment 6 bases; nucleotides outside the gene matches: 5. CDR3 sequence: CASASGVGEQYF. As DNA, the CDR3 is TGCGCCAGCGCTAGCGGGGTGGGCGAGCAGTACTTC.

DNA of the CDR3: TGTGCCAGCAGCTCCCTCCGGGGGGCGCGACAAGAGACCCAGTACTTC. It encodes CASSSLRGARQETQYF. V usage is TRBV14 and J usage is TRBJ2-5; D possibly corresponds to TRBD2 (7 bases). V was trimmed by 5 bases and J by 2 bases, leaving 18 bases between them. From germline, CDR1 is SGHDN and CDR2 FVKESK. The CDR3 loop spans 16 amino acids.

This clone was recorded only once. This chain uses TRBV5-6 with TRBJ2-3; TRBD2 is a possible D gene (7 bases). Germline V gene lookup returns CDR1 SGHDT and CDR2 YYEEEE. Deletions cut 4 bases from V and 4 bases from J, with 19 bases between. The CDR3 loop spans 16 amino acids. The CDR3 sequence is CASSPLSRGGADTQYF. CDR3 bases: TGTGCCAGCAGCCCCCTCTCCCGCGGGGGCGCAGATACGCAGTATTTT.

This chain connects TRBV7-3 to TRBJ2-1, with 8 bases lining up with TRBD2. J lost 6 bases, V lost 5 bases, and 6 bases had no gene match. The CDR3 runs to 14 residues. The germline V gene has CDR1 SGHTA and CDR2 FQGTGA. CDR3 region: CASSQTGGANEQFF. The CDR3 DNA reads as TGTGCCAGCAGCCAAACCGGGGGGGCCAATGAGCAGTTCTTC.

This chain joins TRBV18 and TRBJ2-7, with 12 bases fitting TRBD2. Unmatched junction bases numbered 15, after V lost 0 bases and J lost 6 bases. Germline V gene sequence: CDR1 KGHSH, CDR2 LQKENI. The CDR3 runs to 19 residues. CDR3 sequence (DNA): TGTGCCAGCTCACCACCGAGGGGAAGCGGACTAGCGGGGAGCCTCGAGCAGTACTTC. It codes for CASSPPRGSGLAGSLEQYF.

This clone occurred a few times. The chain carries TRBV7-9 and TRBJ2-3; 7 bases line up with TRBD1. With 3 bases clipped from V and 3 bases from J, the junction kept 12 bases outside the gene matches. The CDR3 is 17 amino acids. Germline assignment: CDR1 SEHNR and CDR2 FQNEAQ (reference sequence). CDR3 sequence (DNA): TGTGCCAGCAGCTTCGGACAGGTTCAATACTTAACAGATACGCAGTATTTT. Translated, it gives CASSFGQVQYLTDTQYF.

This rearrangement joins TRBV6-5 to TRBJ1-5; D is undetermined. V lost 6 bases to trimming and J lost 4 bases, with 7 bases between them. Germline V lookup: CDR1 MNHEY, CDR2 SVGAGI. The CDR3 is 12 amino acids. The DNA for the CDR3 is TGTGCCAGCAGGTCCCAAAATCAGCCCCAGCATTTT. Protein product: CASRSQNQPQHF.

The chain combines TRBV5-1 with TRBJ1-4, with D uncertain. This CDR3 contains 14 residues. Per germline, CDR1 SGHRS and CDR2 YFSETQ. The V end was cut by 4 bases, the J end by 0 bases, with 7 bases between. The CDR3 spells CASSREATNEKLFF. The CDR3 DNA reads TGCGCCAGCAGCCGGGAAGCAACTAATGAAAAACTGTTTTTT.

This chain uses TRBV11-2 with TRBJ1-2; D remains unclear. This CDR3 comprises 13 residues. Germline V gene lookup returns CDR1 SGHAT and CDR2 FQNNGV. Trimming pared 0 bases from V and 7 bases from J, leaving 9 bases between. CDR3 coding DNA: TGTGCCAGCAGCTTAGAAGGCGGAGTTGGCTACACCTTC. This sequence encodes CASSLEGGVGYTF.